A single sample gave rise to the 25 T cell receptor beta chains below, sequenced in a study of OX40 agonist ivuxolimab in advanced cancers. The method was immunoSEQ multiplex PCR; TCRdb's version includes in-frame clones alone and lacks a portion of them. The repertoire has 80,000 to 100,000 clones, around nine tenths of them found once; the top ten carry under 0.55%. Source: CD4+ or CD8+ T cells sorted from blood, taken in a trial of the OX40 agonist ivuxolimab. Every receptor here comes from an adult with an advanced solid tumor such as melanoma, head and neck, liver or kidney cancer.

This chain joins TRBV10-3 and TRBJ2-7; no firm D call. The ends were cut back, 1 base at V and 5 bases at J, with 9 bases in the middle. Germline V CDR1 and CDR2: ENHRY, SYGVKD. The length of the CDR3 is 13 residues. The chain's CDR3 is CAISEWQSHEQYF. CDR3 in DNA: TGTGCCATCAGTGAGTGGCAGTCCCACGAGCAGTACTTC.

The DNA of the CDR3 is TGTGCCAGCAGCGCCAGGGAGAGAACTAATGAAAAACTGTTTTTT. Translating it yields CASSARERTNEKLFF. The rearrangement links TRBV2 to TRBJ1-4; D is perhaps TRBD1 (5 bases). This CDR3 has 15 residues. The V gene's germline CDR1 is SNHLY and CDR2 FYNNEI. Trimming took off 6 bases at V and 1 base at J, with 12 bases between the two ends.

This chain connects TRBV10-3 to TRBJ2-5; TRBD1 matches at 12 bases. This CDR3 contains 17 residues. Unmatched junction bases numbered 11, after V lost 4 bases and J lost 5 bases. CDR1 and CDR2 (germline): ENHRY, SYGVKD. The CDR3 coding sequence is TGTGCCATCAGTGCTCAACGGGGGACAGGGGGCTCCGAGACCCAGTACTTC. It encodes CAISAQRGTGGSETQYF.

This CDR3 reads CATSSLTGVGANVLTF. The CDR3 DNA reads as TGTGCCACCAGCAGCTTGACAGGGGTCGGAGCCAACGTCCTGACTTTC. This chain connects TRBV15 to TRBJ2-6; 8 bases fit TRBD1. The CDR3 extends over 16 amino acids. Trimming removed 3 bases from V and 7 bases from J; junction bases left unmatched: 8. Germline loops: CDR1 LNHNV, CDR2 YYDKDF (reference sequence).

Here the CDR3 DNA reads TGTGCCAGCAGCCTCCGTCAGGGGGGTGACACCGGGGAGCTGTTTTTT. Translation gives CASSLRQGGDTGELFF. The chain has TRBV11-3 and TRBJ2-2; maybe TRBD1 (7 bases). Deletions cut 5 bases from V and 3 bases from J, with 16 bases between. Germline V lookup: CDR1 SGHNT, CDR2 YENEEA. This CDR3 spans 16 amino acids.

The chain couples TRBV7-7 to TRBJ2-3; D is unclear. The V and J ends lost 3 bases and 0 bases respectively, with 7 bases between them. There are 14 residues in the CDR3. CDR1 is SSHAT and CDR2 is FNYEAQ in the germline V gene (reference sequence). The CDR3 coding sequence is TGTGCCAGCAGCTTTGGACCCAGCACAGATACGCAGTATTTT. Its protein product is CASSFGPSTDTQYF.

The V and J genes are TRBV7-3 and TRBJ1-1, with unresolved D. The CDR3 length is 13 residues. CDR1 is SGHTA and CDR2 is FQGTGA in the germline V gene. Trimming removed 2 bases at V and 6 bases at J, with 10 bases between. CDR3 sequence reads: CASSLSAGAEAFF. CDR3 coding DNA: TGTGCCAGCAGCTTATCCGCGGGCGCTGAAGCTTTCTTT. Supplemented by reference TRBV7-3 and TRBJ1-1, the full variable domain reads GAGVSQTPSNKVTEKGKYVELRCDPISGHTALYWYRQSLGQGPEFLIYFQGTGAADDSGLPNDRFFAVRPEGSVSTLKIQRTERGDSAVYLCASSLSAGAEAFFGQGTRLTVV.

The count of this clone is one. The chain combines TRBV5-4 with TRBJ2-7; either TRBD1 or TRBD2 may fit D (5 bases each). Trimming pared 2 bases from V and 2 bases from J, leaving 11 bases between. CDR3 size: 14 residues. Looked up from germline, CDR1 is SGHNT and CDR2 is YYREEE (reference sequence). CDR3 loop: CASSFRDGTYEQYF. The CDR3 coding sequence is TGTGCCAGCAGCTTTAGGGACGGAACCTACGAGCAGTACTTC. Looking up the rest from reference TRBV5-4 and TRBJ2-7 gives the full variable domain: ETGVTQSPTHLIKTRGQQVTLRCSSQSGHNTVSWYQQALGQGPQFIFQYYREEENGRGNFPPRFSGLQFPNYSSELNVNALELDDSALYLCASSFRDGTYEQYFGPGTRLTVT.

The chain's CDR3 is CASSPGTNGNTIYF. The CDR3 region has the DNA TGTGCCAGCAGCCCAGGGACAAATGGAAACACCATATATTTT. The V and J genes are TRBV7-9 and TRBJ1-3, with D perhaps TRBD1 (6 bases). In germline, CDR1 is SEHNR, CDR2 FQNEAQ (reference sequence). The CDR3 contains 14 residues. V was pared by 5 bases and J by 3 bases, with 11 bases between.

The chain has TRBV5-1 and TRBJ2-1; 8 bases are a match to TRBD2. Germline V gene lookup returns CDR1 SGHRS and CDR2 YFSETQ. The length of the CDR3 is 16 residues. V gave up 2 bases and J gave up 10 bases; unmatched junction bases: 14. The CDR3 DNA follows: TGCGCCAGCAGCTTCCCCTCCGGGACTAGAGTAGACGAGCAGTTCTTC. The encoded protein is CASSFPSGTRVDEQFF.

The rearrangement uses TRBV18 and TRBJ1-5; the D gene is possibly TRBD1 (6 bases). Per the germline V gene, CDR1 is KGHSH and CDR2 is LQKENI. Deletions cut 8 bases from V and 5 bases from J, with 16 bases between. The CDR3 is 14 residues long. The CDR3 spells CASALQGSDQPQHF. Here the CDR3 DNA reads TGTGCCAGCGCGCTACAGGGCTCGGATCAGCCCCAGCATTTT.

The rearrangement uses TRBV5-1 and TRBJ2-3; 10 bases are shared with TRBD2. The junction had 10 bases not matched to a gene; V was cut back by 0 bases and J by 6 bases. This CDR3 has 17 amino acids. Per germline, CDR1 SGHRS and CDR2 YFSETQ. DNA for the CDR3: TGCGCCAGCAGCTTGGACGGCCTAGCGGGGGCTTGGGATACGCAGTATTTT. Translation gives CASSLDGLAGAWDTQYF.

This chain links TRBV4-2 with TRBJ1-4; no clear D gene. Germline V CDR1 and CDR2: LGHNA, YNFKEQ. There are 13 residues in the CDR3. Trimming cost V 0 bases and J 10 bases, with 9 bases left between them. CDR3 protein: CASSQEDLGKLFF. The CDR3 nucleotides read TGTGCCAGCAGCCAAGAGGATCTAGGAAAACTGTTTTTT.

V usage is TRBV5-1 and J usage is TRBJ1-5, with unresolved D. The CDR3 extends over 15 amino acids. The germline gives CDR1 SGHRS, CDR2 YFSETQ. V dropped 0 bases and J dropped 6 bases, with 13 bases sitting between them. CDR3: CASSLGEGLSQPQHF. The CDR3 nucleotides read TGCGCCAGCAGCTTGGGTGAGGGATTGAGTCAGCCCCAGCATTTT.

The chain is built from TRBV5-1 and TRBJ2-3, with no clear D. The germline CDR1 and CDR2 sequences are SGHRS and YFSETQ. V dropped 0 bases and J dropped 0 bases, with 8 bases sitting between them. There are 15 residues in the CDR3. In DNA, the CDR3 is TGCGCCAGCAGCTTGGACAGTCTGAGCACAGATACGCAGTATTTT. It translates to CASSLDSLSTDTQYF.

The V call is TRBV4-2, the J call TRBJ2-7; D perhaps matches TRBD2 (6 bases). This CDR3 spans 18 amino acids. Germline V gene data show CDR1 as LGHNA and CDR2 as YNFKEQ. V was pared by 0 bases and J by 0 bases, with 18 bases between. In DNA, the CDR3 is TGTGCCAGCAGCCAAGATGGCATCCGGGACTGGAGCTCCTACGAGCAGTACTTC. Protein product: CASSQDGIRDWSSYEQYF.

V gene TRBV5-1 combines with J gene TRBJ2-1; tentatively, D is TRBD1 or TRBD2 (7 bases each). The germline gives CDR1 SGHRS, CDR2 YFSETQ. The CDR3 has 15 residues. The germline V and J ends were trimmed by 1 base and 6 bases, with 14 bases remaining between them. CDR3 DNA sequence: TGCGCCAGCAGCTTGCAGGGGGGGCCTTCCAATGAGCAGTTCTTC. This gives the protein CASSLQGGPSNEQFF.

This clone was observed a few times. The chain carries TRBV12-5 and TRBJ1-5; D possibly corresponds to TRBD1 (6 bases). The CDR3 is 15 residues long. The germline V and J ends were trimmed by 7 bases and 1 base, with 14 bases remaining between them. Germline values: CDR1 LGHNT, CDR2 FRNRAP. The CDR3 region has the DNA TGTGCTAGTGCGGTTGGGGGGCAGAGCAATCAGCCCCAGCATTTT. It translates to CASAVGGQSNQPQHF.

The chain uses TRBV4-1 and TRBJ1-1; D might be TRBD1 (5 bases). Germline V gives CDR1 MGHRA, CDR2 YSYEKL. V was shortened by 3 bases and J by 8 bases, with 16 bases between the two germline ends. The CDR3 loop spans 14 amino acids. CDR3 coding DNA: TGCGCCAGCAGCCACAAGACAGATCGGGAAGAAGCTTTCTTT. This codes for CASSHKTDREEAFF.

The V and J genes are TRBV19 and TRBJ2-2; no reliable D call. CDR1 is LNHDA and CDR2 is SQIVND in the germline V gene (reference sequence). The ends were cut back, 3 bases at V and 6 bases at J, with 14 bases in the middle. The CDR3 spans 15 residues. This CDR3 reads CASSITIEAPGELFF. In DNA, the CDR3 is TGTGCCAGTAGTATTACTATCGAGGCCCCCGGGGAGCTGTTTTTT.

The V and J genes are TRBV10-2 and TRBJ1-4, with a possible D match to TRBD1 (6 bases). The CDR3 contains 14 residues. The germline V and J ends were trimmed by 6 bases and 3 bases, with 11 bases remaining between them. The germline CDR1 and CDR2 sequences are WSHSY and SAAADI. The CDR3 spells CASRRQEANEKLFF. CDR3 bases: TGCGCCAGCAGGAGACAGGAGGCTAATGAAAAACTGTTTTTT.

This clone was observed many times. One junction end disagrees with the germline gene, perhaps due to a read error. J is TRBJ2-7 and V is TRBV5-4; perhaps TRBD1 as D (6 bases). CDR1 SGHNT and CDR2 YYREEE come from the germline V gene (reference sequence). The CDR3 length is 13 residues. The CDR3 is CASSLQGSDEQYF. The CDR3, as DNA: TGTGCCAGCAGCTTACAGGGCTCCGACGAGCAGTACTTC.

J is TRBJ1-1 and V is TRBV6-4; unclear D gene. V lost 7 bases, J lost 1 base, and 13 bases lay in between. The length of the CDR3 is 14 residues. From germline, CDR1 is MRHNA and CDR2 SNTAGT. The CDR3 protein is CASKGNSQNTEAFF. CDR3 bases: TGTGCCAGCAAAGGGAACAGCCAGAACACTGAAGCTTTCTTT.

This clone has a handful of counts. This chain uses TRBV28 with TRBJ1-4; a possible D gene is TRBD1 (6 bases). Germline CDR1 is MDHEN and CDR2 is SYDVKM. CDR3 size: 14 residues. V was cut by 2 bases and J by 7 bases, with 11 bases left in between. The CDR3 spells CASSLRQDREKLFF. The DNA for the CDR3 is TGTGCCAGCAGTTTACGACAGGATCGTGAAAAACTGTTTTTT.

The chain links TRBV6-5 to TRBJ1-2, with 11 bases identical to TRBD1. The CDR3 loop spans 13 amino acids. Germline values: CDR1 MNHEY, CDR2 SVGAGI. With V trimmed by 8 bases and J by 7 bases, 6 bases remained unmatched. Written as DNA, the CDR3 is TGTGCCAGCTGGACAGGGGGCTCTGGTGGCTACACCTTC. Amino acid sequence: CASWTGGSGGYTF.